This TCR beta chain was captured in a study of T-cell memory formation after mild COVID-19. Study details: TCR clusters were mostly confined to one donor each.

CDR3 length: 13 amino acids. From germline, CDR1 is MNHEY and CDR2 SVGAGI. With V trimmed by 6 bases and J by 6 bases, 6 bases remained unmatched. Study-wide results and caveats: Clones that contracted clustered mainly in CM and EM if CD4+ and in EMRA if CD8+.

This clonotype was found a few times. Its specificity is unknown. Libraries for TCRalpha and TCRbeta carried sample barcodes and unique molecular identifiers via 5'RACE. TCRdb called the 5' RACE reads again in MiXCR, with one record for every CDR3 protein. The table shows about 50,000 distinct CDR3 sequences, with 10% to 15% occurring only once. Material for sequencing was PBMCs or a T cell subset sorted from them (not recorded which). This TCR was sampled from a man between 18 and 29 years old who had mild COVID-19 (a few samples of this study predate the infection). Cell type and time point are not known. The rearrangement links TRBV6-5 to TRBJ1-2; 8 nucleotides match TRBD1. The CDR3 DNA is TGTGCCAGCAGCCGTCAGGGGGCGAATGGCTACACCTTC. Translation gives CASSRQGANGYTF.